This T cell receptor beta chain emerged from a study of cytomegalovirus exposure and HLA in healthy donors (dated by TCRdb to between 2016 and 2019). At the level of the whole study: An earlier analysis of about 560 of the donors reported approximately 260 Gb of sequence data and 117 million unique TCR beta sequences obtained from around 170 million T cells. Using immunosequencing, the study profiled T cell repertoires from fewer than 700 subjects and related those repertoires to cytomegalovirus serostatus. In an earlier analysis of 550 to 700 of the donors, high-throughput TCR beta sequencing was used to judge whether each TCR beta V gene segment behaved as functional or pseudogenic. The number of typed donors differed by locus: 629-630 for A, B, C, DRB1 and DQB1; roughly 510 for DQA1; around 580 for DPA1; and about 450 for DPB1. The study aimed to test whether signatures of past pathogen exposure could be identified by cataloging public T cell receptors. Donor age, sex, ethnicity and CMV serostatus were compiled together with the repertoire data. In addition to the first cohort of 666 subjects, a separate validation cohort of 120 different subjects was used. Genome-wide SNP genotypes for about three fifths of the roughly 670 donors were used in a later genetic analysis, which treated that subset as a discovery cohort. Of the roughly 410 genotyped donors, approximately 81% were placed in the genetic ancestry cluster associated with self-reported Caucasian donors. Across approximately 420 genotyped donors of the cohort, an average of about 200,000 unique TCR beta nucleotide sequences per donor were sequenced, and roughly a sixth of those sequences were non-productive. A later analysis re-analyzed previously published TCR beta repertoires from 660 or so donors and added high-resolution HLA genotyping to study TCR occurrence patterns. In the later analysis, no new phenotypic data were used to find candidate immune exposures; instead, reliance was placed on TCR beta sequences and their occurrence across donors. An early release that covered roughly 600 HLA-typed donors contained 250 to 350 gigabases of sequencing data and about 93 million unique TCR sequences. All discovery cohort repertoires had been generated using a single sequencing platform. Because of strong linkage in the cohort, roughly five DR-DQ haplotypes were treated as single units for association and clustering. The study combined high-throughput TCR immunosequencing, statistical association of individual TCRs with disease status, and machine learning to predict cytomegalovirus infection status. Both class I and class II loci were covered by HLA typing, at four-digit resolution.

In total, 500 to 700 healthy bone marrow donors made up the cohort. All cohort members were sampled while nominally healthy, although unrecorded immune exposures were likely present. The donor was CMV seronegative and was included in the group of 352 seronegative cohort members. A peripheral blood sample was provided by each donor, and peripheral blood mononuclear cells were used for TCR beta sequencing. Genomic DNA extraction from the blood cell samples was performed with the Qiagen DNeasy Blood Extraction Kit. Summary of the overall study and its limitations: A cluster of highly shared sequence variants was judged likely to be a technical artifact of the sequencing pipeline. The classifier was reported to diagnose cytomegalovirus status with high specificity and sensitivity in both the original and validation cohorts. When HLA alleles, especially DR and DQ, strongly co-occurred, attributing TCR associations to individual alleles was difficult. Because HLA typing was unavailable for some donors at each locus, only the typed subset was used in association tests. Compared with the approximately 700-donor mean, donors in an Asian-associated ancestry cluster had fewer N-insertions in productive TCRs, according to a later genetic analysis. For the cohort, immune exposure information was limited to CMV serostatus. In this cohort, only TCR beta chains were sequenced, and detectable features were limited by the absence of alpha or paired-chain data. According to a later analysis, most CMV-associated TCR beta chains appeared to be HLA-restricted, and the HLA associations seemed to be driven largely by CMV exposure. In a later analysis, several top co-occurrence clusters were reported to appear linked to parvovirus B19, influenza, CMV and Epstein-Barr virus. Specific HLA alleles were associated with about 17,000 TCR beta sequences at a false discovery rate of 0.05 in a later analysis. A further reported finding was that TCR beta sequences accurately predicted the HLA-A and HLA-B alleles for most subjects in the first cohort. An association between a missense DCLRE1C variant and V-gene and J-gene trimming of TCR beta chains was found in a later genetic analysis and replicated in an independent cohort. In an earlier analysis of approximately 600 of the donors, most TCR beta V segments were observed in productive rearrangements about 87% or about 30% of the time, broadly matching IMGT annotations. A later analysis found that TCR association rates varied across HLA loci, with DRB1 alleles showing the most associated TCRs and HLA-C alleles the fewest. In a later analysis, HLA-associated TCR beta chains showed more clonal expansion and lower generation probabilities than non-associated chains that were equally common. Sequencing depth was assumed to be roughly uniform across donors in the presence/absence analyses, though that assumption may not hold. The authors suggested that the approach could potentially be generalized to other disease states and immunological phenotypes. Because the 87-base-pair reads could not distinguish some IMGT-functional V segments, including TRBV6-2 and TRBV6-3, those segments were excluded. Around 16 rarely observed V segments, including chromosome 9 orphons, were excluded from the earlier analysis of about 610 of the donors because counts were too low. In vitro tests confirmed that a few of the cytomegalovirus-associated TCR beta chains recognize cytomegalovirus antigens. In the study, around 160 TCR beta chains were listed as associated with cytomegalovirus. Correlated functional status among segregating V segments might reflect linkage disequilibrium, but an unknown experimental factor could not be ruled out. While some public TCRs were present in many individuals, most TCR sequences turned up only very rarely across donors.

The CDR3 contains 15 residues, cysteine and phenylalanine counted. Here the CDR3 DNA is all that survives: 45 bases in frame from base 1. V is trimmed back by 7 bases and J by 2 bases, and the junction contains 8 bases that no gene match accounts for. For CDR1 and CDR2, the germline V gene lists SNHLY and FYNNEI. Library prep was done by the immunoSEQ multiplex PCR assay. For the multiplex PCR, a mixture combining 60 forward primers for TCR Vbeta segments and 13 reverse primers for TCR Jbeta segments was used. The CDR3 region of rearranged TCR beta genes was amplified from genomic DNA with a multiplex PCR assay. Amplified TCR beta libraries were sequenced as 87-base-pair reads on the Illumina HiSeq System. In the source study's methods: A later analysis tallied 80 million to 95 million unique TCR beta chains across the 666 repertoires, and approximately 11 million of those chains were shared by two or more donors. A nearest-neighbor algorithm error-corrected the raw reads and collapsed the reads into unique sequences, merging closely related sequences to remove PCR and sequencing errors. Alignment of CDR3 sequences to IMGT reference sequences was used to assign V, D and J gene segments. For a sequence to be retained, a match of at least six nucleotides was required to both a V gene segment and a J gene segment. Rearrangements were classified as productive when the CDR3 lacked stop codons and remained in frame with V and J, and all other rearrangements were classified as non-productive. CDR3 was defined according to IMGT convention as the region running from the second conserved V-encoded cysteine to the conserved J-encoded phenylalanine. Sequences without an unambiguous match to a single V gene segment were excluded from the earlier analysis of about 600 of the donors. An earlier analysis of 550 to 650 of the donors classified V segments as functional when productive rearrangements were above 56.7% and as segregating when the standard deviation between donors was above 5%. A statistical classification framework was built for diagnosing cytomegalovirus status from the catalog of TCR beta chain sequences. A later analysis assigned V and J genes by comparing TCR nucleotide sequences with IMGT/GENE-DB human TR gene sequences. The TCRdist pipeline was used in a later analysis to assign CDR3 sequences and most-parsimonious VDJ recombination scenarios. In a later analysis, each TCR beta chain was defined by its CDR3 amino acid sequence together with its V-gene family, and reads lacking a unique V-gene family were excluded. A later analysis removed several hundred highly shared, low-generation-probability nucleotide sequences to deal with suspected cross-contamination and a sequencing artifact. A later analysis calculated a clonal expansion index for each public chain from normalized within-repertoire ranks of inferred template counts. In a later analysis, generation probabilities were computed with a VDJ recombination model fitted to out-of-frame rearrangements, and the resulting probabilities were checked against IGoR. Hypergeometric tests were used in a later analysis to score TCR-TCR, TCR-HLA and TCR-CMV co-occurrence, with a repertoire-size bias correction applied to the TCR pairs. To estimate false discovery rates, a later analysis permuted the HLA or CMV assignments 20 times. In a later analysis, co-occurring TCRs were grouped using DBSCAN, with TCRdist sequence similarity added in when clustering inside HLA-allele-positive subsets. Repertoires with fewer than 30,000 or more than 120,000 public chains were left out of co-occurrence clustering, as were about 5 repertoires with anomalous nucleotide sharing. In TCRdb, the immuneACCESS table is reduced to in-frame sequences with V and J assigned. These tables do not hold every clone; where another copy was compared, an unresolved V gene accounts for under half, and the others remain unexplained. From that table come the V and J calls and clone size; the DNA was used to work out D and trimming. The sample has roughly 150,000 clones on record, 70% to 85% of them singletons. The ten largest clones capture about 3.4% of the sample.

There are a few counts of this clone. Its recognized antigen is unknown. Per-base qualities were not stored, and no clone one base away is much larger. The receptor comes from a male donor in good health and CMV-seronegative. The sequence joins TRBV2 to TRBJ1-5; 7 central bases correspond to TRBD1. Sequenced input: PBMCs. The nucleotide sequence is given as TGTGCCAGCAATGACAGGGCCACCGGCAATCAGCCCCAGCATTTT. Its protein is CASNDRATGNQPQHF. The full variable domain, with segments outside the CDR3 supplied by the reference TRBV2 and TRBJ1-5 proteins, appears as EPEVTQTPSHQVTQMGQEVILRCVPISNHLYFYWYRQILGQKVEFLVSFYNNEISEKSEIFDDQFSVERPDGSNFTLKIRSTKLEDSAMYFCASNDRATGNQPQHFGDGTRLSIL.